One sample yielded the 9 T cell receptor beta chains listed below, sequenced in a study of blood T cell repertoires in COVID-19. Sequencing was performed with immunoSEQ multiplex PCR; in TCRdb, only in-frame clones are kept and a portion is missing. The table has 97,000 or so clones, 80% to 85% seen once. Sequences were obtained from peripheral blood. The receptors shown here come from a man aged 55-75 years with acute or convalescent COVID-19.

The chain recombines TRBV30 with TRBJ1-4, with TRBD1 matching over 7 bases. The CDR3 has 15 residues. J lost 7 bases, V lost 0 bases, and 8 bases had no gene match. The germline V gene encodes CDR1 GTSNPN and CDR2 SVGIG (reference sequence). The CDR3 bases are TGTGCCTGGAGTGTCCAGGACAGGAAGGGTGAAAAACTGTTTTTT. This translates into CAWSVQDRKGEKLFF.

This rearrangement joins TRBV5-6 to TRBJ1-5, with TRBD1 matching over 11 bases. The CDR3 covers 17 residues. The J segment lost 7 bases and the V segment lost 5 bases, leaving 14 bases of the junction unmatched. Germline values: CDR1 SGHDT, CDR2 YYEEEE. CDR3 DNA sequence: TGTGCCAGCAGTTCCAAGGGGACAGGGGGTTCCGGACAGCCCCAGCATTTT. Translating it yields CASSSKGTGGSGQPQHF. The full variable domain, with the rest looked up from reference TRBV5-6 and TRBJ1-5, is DAGVTQSPTHLIKTRGQQVTLRCSPKSGHDTVSWYQQALGQGPQFIFQYYEEEERQRGNFPDRFSGHQFPNYSSELNVNALLLGDSALYLCASSSKGTGGSGQPQHFGDGTRLSIL.

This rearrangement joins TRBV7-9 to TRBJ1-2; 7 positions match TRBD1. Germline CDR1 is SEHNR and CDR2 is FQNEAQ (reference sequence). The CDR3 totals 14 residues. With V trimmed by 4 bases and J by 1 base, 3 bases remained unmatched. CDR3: CASSSGQFNYGYTF. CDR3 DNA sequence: TGTGCCAGCAGCTCGGGACAGTTTAACTATGGCTACACCTTC.

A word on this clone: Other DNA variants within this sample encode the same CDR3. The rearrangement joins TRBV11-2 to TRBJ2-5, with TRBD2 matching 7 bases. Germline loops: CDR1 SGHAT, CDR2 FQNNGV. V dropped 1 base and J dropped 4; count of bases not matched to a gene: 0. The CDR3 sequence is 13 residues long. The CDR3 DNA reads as TGTGCCAGCAGCTTAGCGGGGGGAGAGACCCAGTACTTC. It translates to CASSLAGGETQYF.

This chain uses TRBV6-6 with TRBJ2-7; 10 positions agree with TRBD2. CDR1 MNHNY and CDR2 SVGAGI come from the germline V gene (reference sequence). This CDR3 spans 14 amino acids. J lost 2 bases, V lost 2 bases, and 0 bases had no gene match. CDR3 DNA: TGTGCCAGCAGTTACCTAGCGGGGGCCTACGAGCAGTACTTC. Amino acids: CASSYLAGAYEQYF.

This CDR3 reads CASRVQGIGGELFF. CDR3 nucleotide sequence: TGTGCCAGCAGGGTACAGGGGATTGGCGGGGAGCTGTTTTTT. V is TRBV13 and J is TRBJ2-2, with TRBD1 identical over 7 bases. The CDR3 sequence is 14 residues long. Germline V gene sequence: CDR1 PRHDT, CDR2 FYEKMQ (reference sequence). J was trimmed by 7 bases and V by 6 bases; bases with no gene match: 8. The whole variable domain, remainder taken from reference TRBV13 and TRBJ2-2, is AAGVIQSPRHLIKEKRETATLKCYPIPRHDTVYWYQQGPGQDPQFLISFYEKMQSDKGSIPDRFSAQQFSDYHSELNMSSLELGDSALYFCASRVQGIGGELFFGEGSRLTVL.

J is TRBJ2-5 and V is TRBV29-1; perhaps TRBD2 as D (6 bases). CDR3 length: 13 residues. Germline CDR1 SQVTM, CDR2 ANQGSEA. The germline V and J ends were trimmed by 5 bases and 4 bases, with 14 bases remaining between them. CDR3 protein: CSVHEFGRETQYF. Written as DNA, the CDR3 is TGCAGCGTTCACGAGTTCGGGAGAGAGACCCAGTACTTC.

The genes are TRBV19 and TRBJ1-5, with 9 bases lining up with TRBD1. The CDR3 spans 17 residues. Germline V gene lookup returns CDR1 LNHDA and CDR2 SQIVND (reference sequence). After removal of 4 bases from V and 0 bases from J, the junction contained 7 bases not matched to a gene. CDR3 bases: TGTGCCAGTAGTAACCCGGGACAGGGCCTTAGCAATCAGCCCCAGCATTTT. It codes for CASSNPGQGLSNQPQHF.

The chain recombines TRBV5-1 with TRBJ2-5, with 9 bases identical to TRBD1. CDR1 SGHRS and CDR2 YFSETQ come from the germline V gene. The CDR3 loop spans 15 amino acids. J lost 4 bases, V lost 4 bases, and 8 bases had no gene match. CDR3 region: CASSLGTGRRETQYF. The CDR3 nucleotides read TGCGCCAGCAGCCTAGGGACAGGGCGTCGAGAGACCCAGTACTTC.